These T cell receptor beta chains were read from a single sample in a study of OX40 agonist ivuxolimab in advanced cancers. The repertoire was sequenced with immunoSEQ multiplex PCR; TCRdb's copy has only in-frame clones and lacks some. The sample shows roughly 8,000 clones, 85% to 90% of them seen only once. This specimen was CD4+ or CD8+ T cells sorted from blood, taken in a trial of the OX40 agonist ivuxolimab. The receptor source for this set is an adult with an advanced solid tumor such as melanoma, head and neck, liver or kidney cancer. CDR3s leave out the opening cysteine and the closing phenylalanine or tryptophan. Each record gives: V gene, CDR3 protein.

TRBV11-1 ASSSGTGVQETQY
TRBV9 ASTRLAGIPDTQY
TRBV9 ASSVSAGPNEQF
TRBV29-1 SAPGGGTDTQY
TRBV2 ASSPRGRGLNYGYT
TRBV18 ASSPRQGPDTQY
TRBV7-7 ASSLGSSGFQETQY
TRBV19 ASSELRDSYEQY
TRBV5-5 ASSSLTGSSGNTIY
TRBV5-4 ASSLLSSGRIQETQY
TRBV5-4 ASSWTPGYEQY
TRBV4-1 ASSHLGLAAYNEQF
TRBV5-1 ASTLRGGDTQY
TRBV7-9 ASMVGTGYNEQF
TRBV11-2 ASSPTGTSSINEQF
TRBV13 ASSSPTSGVGNEQF
TRBV6-1 ASSAGGTIQGYT
TRBV5-1 ASSLQGGQETQY
TRBV4-3 ASSQVSGGGEQF
TRBV9 ASSVGSQGTEAF